What follows is one T cell receptor (beta chain) and its context. As yet, its antigen is unknown. These data come from a study of PD-1 blockade in classical Hodgkin lymphoma. Study details: The nivolumab dose that patients received was 3 mg/kg, given intravenously every 2 weeks. Whole-study results and caveats: Relative to healthy donors, newly diagnosed patients reportedly had lower baseline TCR diversity, which was reported as lower still in relapsed/refractory patients. Before treatment, complete responders showed about the same diversity as newly diagnosed patients. By C4D1 there was a significant rise in CD4+ TCR diversity but not in CD8+ TCR diversity.

The CDR3 is 12 amino acids. Unmatched junction bases numbered 3, after V lost 3 bases and J lost 6 bases. Germline V gives CDR1 SGDLS, CDR2 YYNGEE. Some clones are missing from TCRdb's copy, which holds only in-frame ones; the method was immunoSEQ multiplex PCR. In the table there are about 50,000 clones, about 75% of which are singletons. The time point: cycle 4 day 1 (C4D1), after more than five weeks of nivolumab. Exposure to brentuximab vedotin varied, and each patient had relapsed following autologous stem cell transplantation. The sequence derives from a human donor with classical Hodgkin lymphoma. Sequencing was performed on peripheral blood mononuclear cells (PBMCs), taken before the fourth cycle of nivolumab. The chain is built from TRBV9 and TRBJ2-7; 7 nucleotides align to TRBD1. CDR3 bases: TGTGCCAGCAGCGCGACAGGGCGCGAGCAGTACTTC. It is translated as CASSATGREQYF.